This T cell receptor beta chain was captured in a study of blood T cell repertoires in COVID-19. As for the study in general: In each case, the material was cDNA or gDNA derived from T cells, B-cell-depleted T cells, or PBMCs.

Produced via immunoSEQ multiplex PCR; TCRdb's table is partial and in-frame only. Of 130,000 to 150,000 clones in the sample, 81% were seen once. CDR3 length: 16 amino acids. Germline V lookup: CDR1 SGHTA, CDR2 FQGTGA. V shed 0 bases and J 3 bases; nucleotides not matched to a gene: 6. The TCR sequence derives from a human donor in a cohort sampled during active COVID-19. V gene TRBV7-3 combines with J gene TRBJ2-3, with 7 positions matching TRBD2. The sequenced sample consisted of peripheral blood. The CDR3 region is CASSLTFGEGTDTQYF. The CDR3 nucleotides read TGTGCCAGCAGCTTAACATTCGGGGAGGGGACAGATACGCAGTATTTT.